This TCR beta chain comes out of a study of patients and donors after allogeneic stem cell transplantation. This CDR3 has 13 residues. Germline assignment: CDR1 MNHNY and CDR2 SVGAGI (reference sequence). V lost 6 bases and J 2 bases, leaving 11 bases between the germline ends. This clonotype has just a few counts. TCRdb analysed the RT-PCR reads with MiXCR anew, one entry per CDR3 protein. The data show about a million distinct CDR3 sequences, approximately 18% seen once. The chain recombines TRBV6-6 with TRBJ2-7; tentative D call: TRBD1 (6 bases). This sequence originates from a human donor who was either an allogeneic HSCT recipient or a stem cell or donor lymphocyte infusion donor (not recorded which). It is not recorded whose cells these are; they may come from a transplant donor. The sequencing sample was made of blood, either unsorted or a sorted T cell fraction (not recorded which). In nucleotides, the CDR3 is TGTGCCAGCAGACCCAGGGGCACCTACGAGCAGTACTTC. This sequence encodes CASRPRGTYEQYF.